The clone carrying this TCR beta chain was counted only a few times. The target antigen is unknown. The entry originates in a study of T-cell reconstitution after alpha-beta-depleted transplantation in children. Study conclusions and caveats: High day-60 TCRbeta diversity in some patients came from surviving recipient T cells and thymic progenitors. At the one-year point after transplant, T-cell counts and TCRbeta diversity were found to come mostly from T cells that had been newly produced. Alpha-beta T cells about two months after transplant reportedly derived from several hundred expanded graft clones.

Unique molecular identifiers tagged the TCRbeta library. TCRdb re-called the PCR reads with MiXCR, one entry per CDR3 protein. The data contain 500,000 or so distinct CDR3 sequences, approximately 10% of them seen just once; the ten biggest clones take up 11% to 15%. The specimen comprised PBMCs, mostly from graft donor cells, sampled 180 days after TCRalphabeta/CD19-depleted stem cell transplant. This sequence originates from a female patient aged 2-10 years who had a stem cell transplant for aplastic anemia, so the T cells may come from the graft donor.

The CDR3 is CASSLRAGGNEQYF. The CDR3 coding sequence is TGTGCCAGCAGCTTAAGGGCGGGAGGCAACGAGCAGTACTTC. The chain joins TRBV7-9 to TRBJ2-7; the match to TRBD2 covers 8 bases. Trimming at V came to 2 bases and at J to 5 bases, leaving 5 bases not matched to a gene. This CDR3 has 14 residues. From germline, CDR1 is SEHNR and CDR2 FQNEAQ (reference sequence).